These 27 T cell receptor beta chains were all obtained from the same sample, sequenced in a study of cytomegalovirus exposure and HLA in healthy donors. The study ran its PCR with 60 Vbeta and 13 Jbeta primers. The table came from immunoSEQ multiplex PCR; TCRdb's copy has only in-frame clones and leaves some out. The sample lists 100,000 to 150,000 clones; around 80% were seen once. The specimen sequenced was PBMCs. All receptors derive from a female donor in good health and CMV-seropositive.

This sequence joins TRBV7-2 and TRBJ2-2, with no clear D. V gave up 1 base and J gave up 4 bases, with 10 bases separating them. There are 15 residues in the CDR3. In germline, CDR1 is SGHTA, CDR2 FQGNSA. The chain's CDR3 is CASSLESVITGELFF. Here the CDR3 DNA reads TGTGCCAGCAGCTTAGAATCTGTAATCACCGGGGAGCTGTTTTTT.

J is TRBJ2-1 and V is TRBV6-5; 11 bases match TRBD2. There are 14 residues in the CDR3. V was clipped by 6 bases and J by 7 bases; unmatched bases: 5. Germline loops: CDR1 MNHEY, CDR2 SVGAGI. The CDR3 protein is CASRGLAEKNEQFF. The CDR3 coding sequence is TGTGCCAGCAGGGGACTAGCGGAGAAAAATGAGCAGTTCTTC.

This rearrangement joins TRBV19 to TRBJ2-2, with 12 bases identical to TRBD2. From germline, CDR1 is LNHDA and CDR2 SQIVND (reference sequence). Trimming at V came to 4 bases and at J to 1 base, leaving 1 base not matched to a gene. This CDR3 has 16 residues. The CDR3 spells CASSTGLAGNTGELFF. Written as DNA, the CDR3 is TGTGCCAGTAGTACGGGACTAGCGGGGAACACCGGGGAGCTGTTTTTT.

Written as DNA, the CDR3 is TGCGCCAGCAGCCTCAGGGCTAACACTGAAGCTTTCTTT. Its translation: CASSLRANTEAFF. This chain connects TRBV5-1 to TRBJ1-1; D is perhaps TRBD1 (5 bases). V gave up 4 bases and J gave up 2 bases, with 9 bases separating them. The CDR3 is 13 residues long. Germline assignment: CDR1 SGHRS and CDR2 YFSETQ.

The chain uses TRBV29-1 and TRBJ2-3, with 11 bases fitting TRBD2. There are 14 residues in the CDR3. Germline values: CDR1 SQVTM, CDR2 ANQGSEA. The trim removed 5 bases at V and 4 bases at J, leaving 5 bases unmatched. The CDR3 is CSVPSSGGADTQYF. CDR3 in DNA: TGCAGCGTTCCCAGTAGCGGGGGGGCAGATACGCAGTATTTT.

This clone was observed a handful of times. The chain links TRBV7-9 to TRBJ1-1, with 8 bases fitting TRBD1. With V trimmed by 6 bases and J by 3 bases, 9 bases remained unmatched. The germline gives CDR1 SEHNR, CDR2 FQNEAQ (reference sequence). The CDR3 has 15 residues. The CDR3 spells CASRARGLWDTEAFF. CDR3 DNA sequence: TGTGCCAGCAGGGCCAGGGGGCTTTGGGACACTGAAGCTTTCTTT. The whole variable domain, filled in from reference TRBV7-9 and TRBJ1-1, reads DTGVSQNPRHKITKRGQNVTFRCDPISEHNRLYWYRQTLGQGPEFLTYFQNEAQLEKSRLLSDRFSAERPKGSFSTLEIQRTEQGDSAMYLCASRARGLWDTEAFFGQGTRLTVV.

The chain has TRBV10-3 and TRBJ2-1, with 9 bases matching TRBD1. Germline V gene lookup returns CDR1 ENHRY and CDR2 SYGVKD. This CDR3 is built from 14 residues. V shed 9 bases, J shed 9 bases, and the junction held 12 bases outside the gene matches. The CDR3 is CAIKTRTGDVEQFF. The CDR3 DNA follows: TGTGCCATTAAGACCCGGACAGGGGACGTTGAGCAGTTCTTC.

This chain connects TRBV11-2 to TRBJ1-1; TRBD1 agrees at 9 bases. In germline, CDR1 is SGHAT, CDR2 FQNNGV. Trimming removed 4 bases from V and 0 bases from J; junction bases left unmatched: 0. The CDR3 totals 14 residues. CDR3 DNA: TGTGCCAGCAGCTACAGGGGGCTGAACACTGAAGCTTTCTTT. Amino acids: CASSYRGLNTEAFF.

The chain has TRBV5-1 and TRBJ1-4; 9 bases map to TRBD1. This CDR3 has 14 amino acids. J was trimmed by 7 bases and V by 4 bases; bases with no gene match: 5. The germline gives CDR1 SGHRS, CDR2 YFSETQ. This CDR3 is CASSTGTGPEKLFF. In DNA form, the CDR3 reads TGCGCCAGCAGCACCGGGACAGGGCCTGAAAAACTGTTTTTT.

The V and J genes are TRBV5-6 and TRBJ1-5; D unclear. Looked up from germline, CDR1 is SGHDT and CDR2 is YYEEEE. The CDR3 has 14 amino acids. V lost 0 bases to trimming and J lost 0 bases, with 4 bases between them. CDR3 residues: CASSLAHSNQPQHF. CDR3 bases: TGTGCCAGCAGCTTGGCCCATAGCAATCAGCCCCAGCATTTT.

This clone was seen only once. The chain links TRBV7-9 to TRBJ2-7; 7 nucleotides agree with TRBD1. J lost 3 bases, V lost 1 base, and 12 bases had no gene match. Germline assignment: CDR1 SEHNR and CDR2 FQNEAQ (reference sequence). The CDR3 contains 17 residues. CDR3 amino acids: CASSLGWLDRMIYEQYF. Here the CDR3 DNA reads TGTGCCAGCAGCTTAGGGTGGTTGGACAGGATGATCTACGAGCAGTACTTC. The whole variable domain, filled in from reference TRBV7-9 and TRBJ2-7, reads DTGVSQNPRHKITKRGQNVTFRCDPISEHNRLYWYRQTLGQGPEFLTYFQNEAQLEKSRLLSDRFSAERPKGSFSTLEIQRTEQGDSAMYLCASSLGWLDRMIYEQYFGPGTRLTVT.

This clone was seen only a few times. CDR3 loop: CASSDGTGSETQYF. In DNA form, the CDR3 reads TGTGCCAGCAGCGACGGGACAGGGTCAGAGACCCAGTACTTC. The J gene is TRBJ2-5, the V gene TRBV9, with 9 bases fitting TRBD1. The CDR3 runs to 14 residues. Trimming removed 3 bases from V and 4 bases from J; junction bases left unmatched: 4. Germline lookup yields CDR1 SGDLS and CDR2 YYNGEE.

The rearrangement links TRBV27 to TRBJ2-3; the D gene is possibly TRBD2 (5 bases). Trimming cost V 2 bases and J 3 bases, with 9 bases left between them. Germline V lookup: CDR1 MNHEY, CDR2 SMNVEV (reference sequence). The CDR3 loop spans 14 amino acids. CDR3 coding DNA: TGTGCCAGCAGTTTACAGTGGAGGACAGATACGCAGTATTTT. It specifies CASSLQWRTDTQYF.

This chain joins TRBV4-2 and TRBJ2-3; D ambiguous. CDR3 length equals 14 residues. V dropped 1 base and J dropped 1 base, with 6 bases sitting between them. The germline V gene has CDR1 LGHNA and CDR2 YNFKEQ. CDR3 protein: CASSQGRGTDTQYF. The CDR3, as DNA: TGTGCCAGCAGCCAAGGCCGGGGCACAGATACGCAGTATTTT.

This clone has only a few counts. The chain is built from TRBV4-1 and TRBJ2-1, with 10 nucleotides matching TRBD2. The germline V gene encodes CDR1 MGHRA and CDR2 YSYEKL. The CDR3 length is 15 residues. V was clipped by 3 bases and J by 6 bases; unmatched bases: 5. The CDR3 protein is CASSHGTSVFNEQFF. In nucleotides, the CDR3 is TGCGCCAGCAGCCATGGGACTAGCGTCTTCAATGAGCAGTTCTTC.

The chain's CDR3 is CASSWGTGPSGYTF. As DNA, the CDR3 is TGTGCCAGCAGCTGGGGGACAGGGCCTTCCGGCTACACCTTC. The chain couples TRBV5-6 to TRBJ1-2; 9 bases match TRBD1. V lost 3 bases, J lost 8 bases, and 8 bases stayed unmatched. Germline CDR1 is SGHDT and CDR2 is YYEEEE. CDR3 size: 14 residues.

The gene calls are TRBV5-1 and TRBJ2-7; 12 bases agree with TRBD1. Germline assignment: CDR1 SGHRS and CDR2 YFSETQ. The trim removed 0 bases at V and 5 bases at J, leaving 3 bases unmatched. This CDR3 is 15 amino acids long. CDR3 bases: TGCGCCAGCAGCTTGGCGGGACAGGGGGCACACGAGCAGTACTTC. This translates into CASSLAGQGAHEQYF.

This clone was seen only once. This chain connects TRBV28 to TRBJ1-6; TRBD1 is a possible D gene (5 bases). Trimming cost V 5 bases and J 10 bases, with 18 bases left between them. The CDR3 spans 15 residues. The germline V gene has CDR1 MDHEN and CDR2 SYDVKM. CDR3 nucleotides: TGTGCCAGCAGTCCTGGGGGGGGTAGGGACTCACCCCTCCACTTT. This gives the protein CASSPGGGRDSPLHF.

V and J are TRBV21-1 and TRBJ2-7; TRBD2 reflects the table's D call only, with no check against the DNA. TRBV21-1 is deemed a pseudogene. This CDR3 region has 15 residues. The CDR3, as DNA: TGTGCCAGCAGCCCCCGGGGGGGTGAGGCGGGGGAGCAGTACTTC. This translates into CASSPRGGEAGEQYF.

The J gene is TRBJ2-3, the V gene TRBV5-6; TRBD2 matches 13 bases. CDR1 and CDR2 (germline): SGHDT, YYEEEE. The length of the CDR3 is 17 residues. The V gene end was trimmed by 4 bases and the J gene end by 5 bases; junction bases not matched to a gene: 10. This CDR3 is CASSSPTSGGGIDTQYF. CDR3 coding DNA: TGTGCCAGCAGCAGCCCCACTAGCGGGGGGGGAATAGATACGCAGTATTTT.

The rearrangement links TRBV15 to TRBJ1-5; D possibly corresponds to TRBD1 (6 bases). The CDR3 spans 15 residues. Trimming took off 7 bases at V and 3 bases at J, with 16 bases between the two ends. CDR1 is LNHNV, CDR2 YYDKDF, per germline (reference sequence). CDR3 sequence: CATKRSGGANQPQHF. In nucleotides, the CDR3 is TGTGCCACCAAACGCTCGGGGGGCGCCAATCAGCCCCAGCATTTT.

V usage is TRBV18 and J usage is TRBJ1-1, with D unclear. This CDR3 is built from 14 residues. Trimming took 4 bases from V and 2 from J, leaving 11 bases between them. The germline CDR1 and CDR2 sequences are KGHSH and LQKENI. The CDR3 is CASSLGGPNTEAFF. The CDR3 coding sequence is TGTGCCAGCTCACTGGGAGGACCCAACACTGAAGCTTTCTTT.

The CDR3, as DNA: TGTGCCAGCAGTTCGGAGTCCGGAGACACTGAAGCTTTCTTT. It specifies CASSSESGDTEAFF. V is TRBV2 and J is TRBJ1-1; D is unclear. V was trimmed by 5 bases and J by 3 bases, leaving 13 bases between them. Germline CDR1 SNHLY, CDR2 FYNNEI. This CDR3 has 14 residues.

This clone was counted only a few times. The V call is TRBV6-5, the J call TRBJ2-4; D may be TRBD2 (5 bases). This CDR3 comprises 14 residues. Trimming took 2 bases from V and 7 from J, leaving 12 bases between them. Germline V lookup: CDR1 MNHEY, CDR2 SVGAGI. The CDR3 loop is CASSYRGIENIQYF. The CDR3 nucleotides read TGTGCCAGCAGTTACCGGGGTATAGAGAACATTCAGTACTTC.

Of note for this clone: Germline is not matched at one junction end, which may reflect a read error. The chain has TRBV7-9 and TRBJ2-2; tentatively, D is TRBD2 (6 bases). Germline V CDR1 and CDR2: SEHNR, FQNEAQ (reference sequence). The CDR3 runs to 16 residues. The CDR3 DNA is TGTTCCAGCAGCCCCGATGCCGGGAGGAACACCGGGGAGCTGTTTTTT. Amino acids: CSSSPDAGRNTGELFF. Variable domain in full (rest from reference TRBV7-9 and TRBJ2-2): DTGVSQNPRHKITKRGQNVTFRCDPISEHNRLYWYRQTLGQGPEFLTYFQNEAQLEKSRLLSDRFSAERPKGSFSTLEIQRTEQGDSAMYLCSSSPDAGRNTGELFFGEGSRLTVL.

This chain links TRBV11-1 with TRBJ2-3; TRBD1 matches 9 bases. J gave up 2 bases and V 5 bases, and 17 bases lay outside the gene matches. There are 19 residues in the CDR3. Germline V gene lookup returns CDR1 SGHAT and CDR2 FQDESV (reference sequence). DNA of the CDR3: TGTGCCAGCAGCCCAGGACAGGGGAGGGCACAAGCACACACAGATACGCAGTATTTT. Translated, it gives CASSPGQGRAQAHTDTQYF.

This clone appeared once. V usage is TRBV20-1 and J usage is TRBJ2-7, with D perhaps TRBD2 (6 bases). The germline gives CDR1 DFQATT, CDR2 SNEGSKA (reference sequence). The CDR3 length is 11 residues. V lost 7 bases and J 5 bases, leaving 12 bases between the germline ends. CDR3 residues: CSVASENEQYF. CDR3 DNA sequence: TGCAGTGTGGCTAGCGAAAACGAGCAGTACTTC.